The source of this T cell receptor beta chain is a study of shared clonotypes between healthy human individuals. Generated by immunoSEQ multiplex PCR, the TCRdb table keeps only in-frame clones and is missing some. The sample yields roughly 1.5 million clones, 95% to 99% seen once. This CDR3 region has 16 residues. Losses at the gene ends were 1 base for V and 4 bases for J; bases not matched to a gene: 7. Germline assignment: CDR1 MNHEY and CDR2 SVGAGI. The clonotype originates from a man aged 30 to 45 in good health. Sequenced: naive CD4+ T cells sorted from blood. Sample subset: CD45RA+ positively selected. V is TRBV6-5 and J is TRBJ2-3; 8 bases are shared with TRBD2. The CDR3 nucleotides read TGTGCCAGCAGTTACTTCAGCGGGAGAGCGGCAGATACGCAGTATTTT. Its translation: CASSYFSGRAADTQYF.